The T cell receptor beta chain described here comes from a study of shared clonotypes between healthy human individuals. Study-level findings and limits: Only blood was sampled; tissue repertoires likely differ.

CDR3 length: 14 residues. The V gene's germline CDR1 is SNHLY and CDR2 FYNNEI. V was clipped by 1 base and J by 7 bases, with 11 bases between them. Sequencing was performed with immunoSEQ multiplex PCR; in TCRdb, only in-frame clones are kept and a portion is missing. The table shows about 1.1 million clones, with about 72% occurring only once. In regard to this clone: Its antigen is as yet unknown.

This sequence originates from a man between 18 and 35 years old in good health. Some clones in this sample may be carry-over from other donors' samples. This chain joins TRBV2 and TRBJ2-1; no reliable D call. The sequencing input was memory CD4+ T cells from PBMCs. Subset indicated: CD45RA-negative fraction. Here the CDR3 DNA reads TGTGCCAGCAGTGAAGGTAGCCAGCAAAATGAGCAGTTCTTC. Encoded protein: CASSEGSQQNEQFF.